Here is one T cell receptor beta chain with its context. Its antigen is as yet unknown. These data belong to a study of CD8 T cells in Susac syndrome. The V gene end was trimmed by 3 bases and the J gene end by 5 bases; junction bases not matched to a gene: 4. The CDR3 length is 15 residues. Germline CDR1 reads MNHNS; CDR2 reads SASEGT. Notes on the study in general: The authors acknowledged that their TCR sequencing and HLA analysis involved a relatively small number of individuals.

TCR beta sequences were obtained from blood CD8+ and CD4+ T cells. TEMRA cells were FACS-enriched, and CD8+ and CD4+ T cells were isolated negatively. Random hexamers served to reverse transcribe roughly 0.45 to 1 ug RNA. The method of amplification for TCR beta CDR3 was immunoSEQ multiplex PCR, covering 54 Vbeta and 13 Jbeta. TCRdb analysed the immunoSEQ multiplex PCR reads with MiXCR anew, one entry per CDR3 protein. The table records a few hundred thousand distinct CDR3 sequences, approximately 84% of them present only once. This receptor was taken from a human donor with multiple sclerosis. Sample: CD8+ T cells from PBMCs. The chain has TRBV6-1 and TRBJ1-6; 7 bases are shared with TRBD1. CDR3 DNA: TGTGCCAGCAGTGAGGGGACAGCGAATAATTCACCCCTCCACTTT. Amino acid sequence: CASSEGTANNSPLHF.